This TCR beta chain derives from a study of response to subunit inactivated influenza vaccine. A single record per CDR3 protein comes from TCRdb applying MiXCR to the RT-PCR reads. This table has about 190,000 distinct CDR3 sequences, approximately 14% appearing once. General observations from the study: Authors suggested seasonal influenza vaccinations each recruit few new T cells.

A note on this clonotype: Its specificity is not known.

The V gene end was trimmed by 7 bases and the J gene end by 3 bases; junction bases not matched to a gene: 4. Germline loops: CDR1 SGDLS, CDR2 YYNGEE. This CDR3 spans 13 amino acids. The TCR sequence derives from a man aged 50 to 60 who received an inactivated influenza vaccine. The starting material was CD8+ T cells sorted from PBMCs, obtained 4 to 6 days after vaccination. J is TRBJ2-7 and V is TRBV9; 10 positions match TRBD1. CDR3 region: CASGRDRGYEQYF. The CDR3 DNA reads as TGTGCCAGCGGCCGGGACAGGGGCTACGAGCAGTACTTC.